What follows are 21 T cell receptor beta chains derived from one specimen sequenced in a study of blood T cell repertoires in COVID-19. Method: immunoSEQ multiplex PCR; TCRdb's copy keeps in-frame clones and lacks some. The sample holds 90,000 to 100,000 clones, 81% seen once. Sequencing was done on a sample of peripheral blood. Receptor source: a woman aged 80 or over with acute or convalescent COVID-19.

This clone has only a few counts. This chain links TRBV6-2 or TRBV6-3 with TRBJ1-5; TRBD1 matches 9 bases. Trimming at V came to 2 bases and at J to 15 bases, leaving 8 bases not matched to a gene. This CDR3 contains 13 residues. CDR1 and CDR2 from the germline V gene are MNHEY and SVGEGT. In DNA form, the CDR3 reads TGTGCCAGCAGTTACCGAGCACAGGGGGCAGGGCATTTT. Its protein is CASSYRAQGAGHF.

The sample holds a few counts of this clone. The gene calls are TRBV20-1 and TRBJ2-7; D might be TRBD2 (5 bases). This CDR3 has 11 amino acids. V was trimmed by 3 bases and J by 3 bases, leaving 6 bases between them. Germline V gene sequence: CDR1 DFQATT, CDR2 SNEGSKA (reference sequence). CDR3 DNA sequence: TGCAGTGCTAGCGCGGGCTACGAGCAGTACTTC. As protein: CSASAGYEQYF.

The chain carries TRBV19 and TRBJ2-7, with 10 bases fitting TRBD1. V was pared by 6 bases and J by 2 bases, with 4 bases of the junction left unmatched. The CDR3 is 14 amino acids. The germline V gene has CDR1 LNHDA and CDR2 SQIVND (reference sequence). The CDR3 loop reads CASSRGTGAYEQYV. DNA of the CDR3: TGTGCCAGTAGCCGAGGGACAGGGGCCTACGAGCAGTACGTC.

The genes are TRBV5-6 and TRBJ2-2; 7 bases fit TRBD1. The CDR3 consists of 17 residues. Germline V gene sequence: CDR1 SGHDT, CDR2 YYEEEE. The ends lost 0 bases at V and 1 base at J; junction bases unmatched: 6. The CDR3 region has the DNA TGTGCCAGCAGCTTGGTGACAGGGCAATTGAACACCGGGGAGCTGTTTTTT. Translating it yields CASSLVTGQLNTGELFF.

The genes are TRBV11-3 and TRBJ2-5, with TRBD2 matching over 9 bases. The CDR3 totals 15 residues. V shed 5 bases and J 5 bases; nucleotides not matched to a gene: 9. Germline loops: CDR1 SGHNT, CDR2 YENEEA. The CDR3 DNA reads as TGTGCCAGCAGCCCGGGACTAGCTAACACTGAGACCCAGTACTTC. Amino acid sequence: CASSPGLANTETQYF.

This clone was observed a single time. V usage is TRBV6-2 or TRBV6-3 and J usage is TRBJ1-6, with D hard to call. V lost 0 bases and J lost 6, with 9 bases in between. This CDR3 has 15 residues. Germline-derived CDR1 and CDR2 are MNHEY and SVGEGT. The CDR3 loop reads CASSYSTGVNSPLHF. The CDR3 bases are TGTGCCAGCAGTTACTCGACCGGAGTTAATTCACCCCTCCACTTT.

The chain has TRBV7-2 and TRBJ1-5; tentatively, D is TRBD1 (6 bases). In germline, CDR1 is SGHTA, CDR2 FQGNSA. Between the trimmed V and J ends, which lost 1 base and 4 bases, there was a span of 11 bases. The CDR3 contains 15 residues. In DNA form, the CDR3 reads TGTGCCAGCAGCTTAGACGTACAGGGTAATCAGCCCCAGCATTTT. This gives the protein CASSLDVQGNQPQHF.

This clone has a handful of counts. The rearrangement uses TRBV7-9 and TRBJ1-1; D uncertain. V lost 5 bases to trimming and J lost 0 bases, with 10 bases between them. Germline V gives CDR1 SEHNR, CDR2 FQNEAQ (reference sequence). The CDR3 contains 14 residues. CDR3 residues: CASSIGLMNTEAFF. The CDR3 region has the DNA TGTGCCAGCAGCATCGGACTCATGAACACTGAAGCTTTCTTT. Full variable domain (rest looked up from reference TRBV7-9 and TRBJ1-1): DTGVSQNPRHKITKRGQNVTFRCDPISEHNRLYWYRQTLGQGPEFLTYFQNEAQLEKSRLLSDRFSAERPKGSFSTLEIQRTEQGDSAMYLCASSIGLMNTEAFFGQGTRLTVV.

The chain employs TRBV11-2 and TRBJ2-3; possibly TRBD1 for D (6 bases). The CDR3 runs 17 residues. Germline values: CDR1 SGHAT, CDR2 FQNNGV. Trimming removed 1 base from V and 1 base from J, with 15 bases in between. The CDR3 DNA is TGTGCCAGCAGCTTAGCTGGGGCAGGGGTGGGCACAGATACGCAGTATTTT. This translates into CASSLAGAGVGTDTQYF.

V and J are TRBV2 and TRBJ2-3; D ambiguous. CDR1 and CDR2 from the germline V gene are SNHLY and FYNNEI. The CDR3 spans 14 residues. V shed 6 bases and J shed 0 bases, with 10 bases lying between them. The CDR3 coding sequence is TGTGCCAGCAGATACTTAAGTAGCACAGATACGCAGTATTTT. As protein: CASRYLSSTDTQYF.

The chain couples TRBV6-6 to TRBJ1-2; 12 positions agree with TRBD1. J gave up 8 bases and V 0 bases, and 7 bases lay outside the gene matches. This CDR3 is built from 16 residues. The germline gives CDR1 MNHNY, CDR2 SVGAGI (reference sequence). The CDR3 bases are TGTGCCAGCAGTTACTCAACCGGGACAGGGGGCAAGGGCTACACCTTC. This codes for CASSYSTGTGGKGYTF.

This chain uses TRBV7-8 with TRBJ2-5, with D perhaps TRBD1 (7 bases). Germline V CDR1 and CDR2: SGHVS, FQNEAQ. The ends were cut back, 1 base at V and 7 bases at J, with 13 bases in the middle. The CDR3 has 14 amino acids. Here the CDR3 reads CASSLVTGEATQYF. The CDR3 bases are TGTGCCAGCAGCTTAGTAACAGGGGAGGCGACCCAGTACTTC.

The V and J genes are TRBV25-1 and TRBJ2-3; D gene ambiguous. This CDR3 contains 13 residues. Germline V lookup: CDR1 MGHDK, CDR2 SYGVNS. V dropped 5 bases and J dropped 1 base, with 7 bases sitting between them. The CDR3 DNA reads TGTGCCAGCAGTCAGATGGGCACAGATACGCAGTATTTT. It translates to CASSQMGTDTQYF. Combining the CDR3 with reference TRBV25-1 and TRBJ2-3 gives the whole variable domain EADIYQTPRYLVIGTGKKITLECSQTMGHDKMYWYQQDPGMELHLIHYSYGVNSTEKGDLSSESTVSRIRTEHFPLTLESARPSHTSQYLCASSQMGTDTQYFGPGTRLTVL.

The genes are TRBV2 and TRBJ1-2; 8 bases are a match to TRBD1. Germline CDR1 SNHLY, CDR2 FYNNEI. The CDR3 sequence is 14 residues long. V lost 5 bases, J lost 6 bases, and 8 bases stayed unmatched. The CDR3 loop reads CASSPQRDRNGYTF. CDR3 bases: TGTGCCAGCAGTCCCCAGAGGGACAGGAATGGCTACACCTTC.

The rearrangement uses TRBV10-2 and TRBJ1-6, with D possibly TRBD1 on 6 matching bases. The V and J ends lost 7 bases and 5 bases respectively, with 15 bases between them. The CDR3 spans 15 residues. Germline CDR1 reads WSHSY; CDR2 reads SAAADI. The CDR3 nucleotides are TGCGCCAGCAAAGGGGGGGGGCGTGATAATTCACCCCTCCACTTT. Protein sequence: CASKGGGRDNSPLHF.

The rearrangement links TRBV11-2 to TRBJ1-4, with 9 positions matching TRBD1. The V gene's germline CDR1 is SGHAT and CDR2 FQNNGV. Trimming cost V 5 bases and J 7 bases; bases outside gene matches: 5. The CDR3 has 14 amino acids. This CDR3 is CASSGQGRVEKLFF. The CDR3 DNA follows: TGTGCCAGCAGCGGACAGGGGAGAGTTGAAAAACTGTTTTTT.

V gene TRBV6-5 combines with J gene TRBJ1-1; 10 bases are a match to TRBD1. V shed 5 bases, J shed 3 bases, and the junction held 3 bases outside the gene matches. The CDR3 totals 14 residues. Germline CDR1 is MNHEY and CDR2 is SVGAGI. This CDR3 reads CASSRTGGDTEAFF. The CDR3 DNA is TGTGCCAGCAGTCGGACAGGGGGAGACACTGAAGCTTTCTTT.

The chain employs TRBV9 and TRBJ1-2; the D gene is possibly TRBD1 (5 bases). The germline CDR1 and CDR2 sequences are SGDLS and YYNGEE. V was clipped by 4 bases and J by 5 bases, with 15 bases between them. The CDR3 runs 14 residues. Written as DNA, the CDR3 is TGTGCCAGCAGCCCAAATACAGGCACTTATGGCTACACCTTC. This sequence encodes CASSPNTGTYGYTF.

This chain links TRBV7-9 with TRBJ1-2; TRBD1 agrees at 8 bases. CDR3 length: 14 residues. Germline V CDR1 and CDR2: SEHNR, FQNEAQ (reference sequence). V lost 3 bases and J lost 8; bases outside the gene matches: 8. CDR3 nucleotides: TGTGCCAGCAGCTTTCAGCAGGGGGCAAGGGGCTACACCTTC. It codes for CASSFQQGARGYTF.

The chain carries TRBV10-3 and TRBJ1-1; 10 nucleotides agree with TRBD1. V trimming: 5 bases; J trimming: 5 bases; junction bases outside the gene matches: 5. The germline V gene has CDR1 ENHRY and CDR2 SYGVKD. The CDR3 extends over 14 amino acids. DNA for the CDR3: TGTGCCATCAGTAGTGGACAGGGGGAAACTGAAGCTTTCTTT. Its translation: CAISSGQGETEAFF.

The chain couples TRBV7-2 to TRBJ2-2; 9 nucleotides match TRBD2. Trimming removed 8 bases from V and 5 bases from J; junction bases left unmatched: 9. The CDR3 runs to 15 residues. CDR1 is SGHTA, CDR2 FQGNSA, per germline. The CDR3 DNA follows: TGTGCCAGCGAAAAAGCGGGGGGACGGACCGGGGAGCTGTTTTTT. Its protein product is CASEKAGGRTGELFF. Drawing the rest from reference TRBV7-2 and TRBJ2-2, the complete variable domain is GAGVSQSPSNKVTEKGKDVELRCDPISGHTALYWYRQSLGQGLEFLIYFQGNSAPDKSGLPSDRFSAERTGGSVSTLTIQRTQQEDSAVYLCASEKAGGRTGELFFGEGSRLTVL.